This passage covers 5 T cell receptor beta chains from one sample sequenced in a study of early T cells in non-severe SARS-CoV-2 infection (dated by TCRdb to the early 2020s). The library was generated by 5' RACE. The sequencer listed for this sample is NextSeq 500. Clones were called with MiXCR by TCRdb after fastp trimmed the public reads at Q25, and only in-frame beta chains were retained. Entries are consolidated by CDR3 protein sequence, retaining the most common genes and DNA. Within this sample are tens of thousands of distinct CDR3 sequences, with around 13% of them counted one time only. Almost 8.5% of the sample is held by the ten biggest clonotypes. Sequenced input: whole blood. These receptors came from an adult who was a healthcare worker with PCR-confirmed SARS-CoV-2 infection or an uninfected control (not recorded which).

The chain joins TRBV7-6 to TRBJ2-1; 7 bases agree with TRBD2. This CDR3 comprises 15 residues. The V gene end was trimmed by 1 base and the J gene end by 3 bases; junction bases not matched to a gene: 3. Germline CDR1 reads SGHVS; CDR2 reads FNYEAQ. The CDR3: CASSLGTSYYNEQFF. The CDR3 DNA follows: TGTGCCAGCAGCTTAGGGACTAGTTACTACAATGAGCAGTTCTTC.

This clonotype was detected only a few times. This chain links TRBV10-3 with TRBJ2-3; no definite D call. Trimming shortened V by 3 bases and J by 0 bases, and 4 bases separated the two germline ends. CDR3 size: 13 residues. Germline V gene data show CDR1 as ENHRY and CDR2 as SYGVKD. The CDR3 DNA is TGTGCCATCAGTGACCGGAGCACAGATACGCAGTATTTT. This sequence encodes CAISDRSTDTQYF.

V is TRBV29-1 and J is TRBJ2-3; D not resolved. This CDR3 is 12 amino acids long. V lost 6 bases and J lost 1, with 8 bases in between. In germline, CDR1 is SQVTM, CDR2 ANQGSEA. The DNA for the CDR3 is TGCAGCGTCCTGCCTGGCACAGATACGCAGTATTTT. This sequence encodes CSVLPGTDTQYF.

This clonotype was observed a handful of times. V and J are TRBV6-6 and TRBJ1-2, with D maybe TRBD1 (6 bases). This CDR3 region has 14 residues. Germline assignment: CDR1 MNHNY and CDR2 SVGAGI (reference sequence). Deletions cut 6 bases from V and 0 bases from J, with 11 bases between. The CDR3: CASSRDTPNYGYTF. In DNA, the CDR3 is TGTGCCAGCAGCCGGGACACCCCTAACTATGGCTACACCTTC.

This clonotype was recorded at least ten times. The gene calls are TRBV19 and TRBJ2-7; D is perhaps TRBD2 (5 bases). Germline V gives CDR1 LNHDA, CDR2 SQIVND (reference sequence). This CDR3 spans 12 amino acids. The V gene lost 5 bases and the J gene lost 7 bases, with 12 bases spanning the gap. CDR3 residues: CASSPGIGEQYF. CDR3 sequence (DNA): TGTGCCAGTAGTCCCGGGATTGGTGAGCAGTACTTC.